The rows below give T cell receptor beta chains drawn from one sample of a study of T cells in Graves' hyperthyroidism and ophthalmopathy. MiXCR was run by TCRdb on the multiplex PCR reads, yielding one entry per CDR3 protein. The data contain hundreds of thousands of distinct CDR3 sequences, 14% of them singletons. The source material was blood. The receptor set was obtained from a woman between 50 and 59 years old with Graves' ophthalmopathy. Both conserved end residues are part of each CDR3. A D gene is named only where the DNA matches it firmly. A clone size is listed for some rows: how often the clone was seen (once, few, many), or a class if it is expanded.

>TRBJ2-1|.|few|TRBV20-1
TGCAGTGCTAGAAAACTCTTGCCGAGCTCCTACAATGAGCAATTCTTC
CSARKLLPSSYNEQFF
>TRBJ2-1|TRBD1|many|TRBV11-2
TGTGCCAGCAGCGACAGGGTAGGCGAGCAGTTCTTC
CASSDRVGEQFF
>TRBJ1-5|TRBD1|.|TRBV12-3/TRBV12-4
TGTGCCAGCAGTTACAGGGGTCGGCTGAATCAGCCCCAGCATTTT
CASSYRGRLNQPQHF
>TRBJ1-2|.|few|TRBV7-2
TGTGCCAGCAACCCTACGGATTGGGGTAACTATGGCTACACCTTC
CASNPTDWGNYGYTF
>TRBJ1-4|.|many|TRBV18
TGTGCCAGCTCACCATTCCAGGAGAATGAAAAACTGTTTTTT
CASSPFQENEKLFF
>TRBJ2-3|.|.|TRBV12-5
TGTGCTAGTGGTTTCCCCCTGACTACCACAGATACGCAGTATTTT
CASGFPLTTTDTQYF
>TRBJ2-3|TRBD1|.|TRBV19
TGTGCCAGTAAACACCAGCTCGGGACAGGAGACACAGATACGCAGTATTTT
CASKHQLGTGDTDTQYF
>TRBJ2-1|TRBD2|.|TRBV7-3
TGTGCCAGCAGCTTAGTGGGACTAGCGGGATATGATGAGCAGTTCTTC
CASSLVGLAGYDEQFF
>TRBJ2-4|.|many|TRBV6-1
TGTGCCAGCAGACAGGGAGGGGAGGGAGGATTAGCCAAAAACATTCAGTACTTC
CASRQGGEGGLAKNIQYF
>TRBJ2-7|.|few|TRBV11-2
TGTGCCAGCAGCGCTGCCCTTGGGGACTACGAGCAGTACTTC
CASSAALGDYEQYF